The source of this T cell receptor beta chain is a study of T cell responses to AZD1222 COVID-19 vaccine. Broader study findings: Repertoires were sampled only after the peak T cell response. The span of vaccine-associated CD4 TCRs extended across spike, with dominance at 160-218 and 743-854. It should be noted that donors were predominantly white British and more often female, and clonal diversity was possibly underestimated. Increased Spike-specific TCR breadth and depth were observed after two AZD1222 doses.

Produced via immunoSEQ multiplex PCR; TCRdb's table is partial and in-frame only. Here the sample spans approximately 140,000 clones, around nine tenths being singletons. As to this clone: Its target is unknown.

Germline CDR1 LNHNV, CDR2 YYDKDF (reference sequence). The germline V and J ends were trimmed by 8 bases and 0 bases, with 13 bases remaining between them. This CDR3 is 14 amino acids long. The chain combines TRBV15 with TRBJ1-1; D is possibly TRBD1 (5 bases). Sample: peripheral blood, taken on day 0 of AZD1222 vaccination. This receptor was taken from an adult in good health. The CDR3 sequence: CATDGGSMNTEAFF. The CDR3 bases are TGTGCCACCGACGGGGGGTCCATGAACACTGAAGCTTTCTTT.